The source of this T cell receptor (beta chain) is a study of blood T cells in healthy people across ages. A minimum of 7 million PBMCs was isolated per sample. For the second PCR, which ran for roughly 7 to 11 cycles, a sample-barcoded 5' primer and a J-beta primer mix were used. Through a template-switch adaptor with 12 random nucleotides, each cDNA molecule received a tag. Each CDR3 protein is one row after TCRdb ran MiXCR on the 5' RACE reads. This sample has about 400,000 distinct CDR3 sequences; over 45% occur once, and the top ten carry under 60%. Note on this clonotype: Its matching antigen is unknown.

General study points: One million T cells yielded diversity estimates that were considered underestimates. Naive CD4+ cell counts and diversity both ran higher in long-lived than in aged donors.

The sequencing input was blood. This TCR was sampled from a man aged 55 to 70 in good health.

In DNA, the CDR3 is TGTGCCAGCAGTTTATCCTGGGACGCTAGCACAGATACGCAGTATTTT. Its protein product is CASSLSWDASTDTQYF. The gene calls are TRBV27 and TRBJ2-3; either TRBD1 or TRBD2 may fit D (5 bases each). Trimming took 0 bases from V and 0 from J, leaving 10 bases between them. Germline CDR1 is MNHEY and CDR2 is SMNVEV (reference sequence). CDR3 size: 16 residues.